This TCR beta chain was captured by sequencing in a study of control samples from healthy donors and cancer patients (TCRdb year 2020). Notes on this clone: Its antigen specificity is not known. No quality values exist for individual bases; no much larger clone is one base distant. Additional DNA sequences in this sample encode the identical CDR3.

The protocol used for the library was the immunoSEQ multiplex PCR assay. What TCRdb holds here is the immuneACCESS table cut down to in-frame rearrangements. Part of the clones is not present; checked against another copy, under half of the missing clones reflect an unresolved V gene, and the others are unexplained. This sample gives more than 90,000 clones in total; 80% to 90% of them show up just once. The top ten clonotypes cover under 10% of the sample. The CDR3 has 13 amino acids, counting the end cysteine and phenylalanine. The sequence is cut down to CDR3 DNA, 39 bases in frame from base 1. Here V drops 6 bases and J drops 5 bases, and the junction holds 3 bases not matched to any gene.

The clonotype was recovered from a man aged 25 to 40 in good health. The specimen was blood. The rearrangement combines TRBV12-3 or TRBV12-4 with TRBJ1-2, and TRBD1 aligns with 10 junction nucleotides. The CDR3: CASSPGQGYGYTF. The nucleotide sequence reads as follows: TGTGCCAGCAGCCCGGGACAGGGGTATGGCTACACCTTC.